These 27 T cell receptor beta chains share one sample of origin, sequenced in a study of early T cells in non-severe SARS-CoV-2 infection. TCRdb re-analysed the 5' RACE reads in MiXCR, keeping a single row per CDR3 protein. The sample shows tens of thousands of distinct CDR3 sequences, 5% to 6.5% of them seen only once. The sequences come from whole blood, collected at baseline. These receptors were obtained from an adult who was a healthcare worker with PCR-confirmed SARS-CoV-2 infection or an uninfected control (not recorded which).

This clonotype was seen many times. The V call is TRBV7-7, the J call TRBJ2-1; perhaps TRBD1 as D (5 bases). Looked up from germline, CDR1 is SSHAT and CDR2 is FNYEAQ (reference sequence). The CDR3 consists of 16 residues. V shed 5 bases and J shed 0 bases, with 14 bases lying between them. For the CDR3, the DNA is TGTGCCAGCAGCCCATCACAGGTCCTCTCCTACAATGAGCAGTTCTTC. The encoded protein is CASSPSQVLSYNEQFF.

CDR3 bases: TGCAGCACTCTCCGTAGGGCGAACACTGAAGCTTTCTTT. Protein product: CSTLRRANTEAFF. This chain uses TRBV29-1 with TRBJ1-1; D is undetermined. The CDR3 contains 13 residues. Between the trimmed V and J ends, which lost 8 bases and 1 base, there was a span of 14 bases. Germline V lookup: CDR1 SQVTM, CDR2 ANQGSEA.

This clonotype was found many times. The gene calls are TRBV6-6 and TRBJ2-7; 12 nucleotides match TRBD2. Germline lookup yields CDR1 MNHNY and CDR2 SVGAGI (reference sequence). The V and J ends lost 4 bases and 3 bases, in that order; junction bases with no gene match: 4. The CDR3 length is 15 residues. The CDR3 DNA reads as TGTGCCAGCAGTTTCGGACTAGCGGGGTACTACGAGCAGTACTTC. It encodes CASSFGLAGYYEQYF.

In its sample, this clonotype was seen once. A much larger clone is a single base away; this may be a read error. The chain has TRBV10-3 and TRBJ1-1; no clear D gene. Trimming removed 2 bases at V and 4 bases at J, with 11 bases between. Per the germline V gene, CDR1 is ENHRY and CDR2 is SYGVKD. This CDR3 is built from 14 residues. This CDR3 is CAISENTRSTEAFF. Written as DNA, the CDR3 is TGTGCCATCAGTGAGAACACCCGCAGCACTGAAGCTTTCTTT.

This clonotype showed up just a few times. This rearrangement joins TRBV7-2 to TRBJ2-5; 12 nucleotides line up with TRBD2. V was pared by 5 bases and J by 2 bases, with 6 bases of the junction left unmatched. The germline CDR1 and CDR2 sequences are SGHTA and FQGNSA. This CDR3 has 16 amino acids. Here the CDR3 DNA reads TGTGCCAGCAGCCCCCTAGCGGGAGGGGGACAAGAGACCCAGTACTTC. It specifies CASSPLAGGGQETQYF.

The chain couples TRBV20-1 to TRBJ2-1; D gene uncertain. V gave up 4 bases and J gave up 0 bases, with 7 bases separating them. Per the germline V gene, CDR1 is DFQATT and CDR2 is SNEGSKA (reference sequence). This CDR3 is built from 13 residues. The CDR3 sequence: CSATVDSYNEQFF. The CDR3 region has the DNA TGCAGTGCTACCGTCGACTCCTACAATGAGCAGTTCTTC.

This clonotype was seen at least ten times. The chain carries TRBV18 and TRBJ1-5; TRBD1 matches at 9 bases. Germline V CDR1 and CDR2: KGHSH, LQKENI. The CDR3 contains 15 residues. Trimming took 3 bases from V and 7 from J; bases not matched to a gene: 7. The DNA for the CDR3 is TGTGCCAGCTCACCTACTACAGGGGGCGGACAGCCCCAGCATTTT. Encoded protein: CASSPTTGGGQPQHF.

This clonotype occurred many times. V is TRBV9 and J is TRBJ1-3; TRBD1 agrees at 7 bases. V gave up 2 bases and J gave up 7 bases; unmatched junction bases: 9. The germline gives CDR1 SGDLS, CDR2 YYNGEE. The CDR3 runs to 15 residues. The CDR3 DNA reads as TGTGCCAGCAGCGTTACAGGGGCGCGAGGGAACACCATATATTTT. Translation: CASSVTGARGNTIYF.

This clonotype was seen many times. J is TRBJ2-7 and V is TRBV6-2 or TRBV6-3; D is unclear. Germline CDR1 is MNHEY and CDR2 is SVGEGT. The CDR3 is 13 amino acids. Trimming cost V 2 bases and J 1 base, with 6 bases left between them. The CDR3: CASSYVGSYEQYF. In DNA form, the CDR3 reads TGTGCCAGCAGTTACGTCGGATCCTACGAGCAGTACTTC.

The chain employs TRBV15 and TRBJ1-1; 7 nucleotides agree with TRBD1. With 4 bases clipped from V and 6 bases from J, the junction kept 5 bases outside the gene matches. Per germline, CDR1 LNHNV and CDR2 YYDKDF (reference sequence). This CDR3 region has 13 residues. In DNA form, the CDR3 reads TGTGCCACCAGCAAAGGGGGCAATGCTGAAGCTTTCTTT. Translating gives CATSKGGNAEAFF.

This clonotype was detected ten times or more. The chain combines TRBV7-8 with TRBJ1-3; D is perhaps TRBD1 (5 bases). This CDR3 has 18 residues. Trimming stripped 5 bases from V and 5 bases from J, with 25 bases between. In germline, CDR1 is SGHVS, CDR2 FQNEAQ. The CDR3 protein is CASSINRAPLSGRNTIYF. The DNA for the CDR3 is TGTGCCAGCAGCATAAACCGGGCCCCCCTTTCAGGGAGAAACACCATATATTTT. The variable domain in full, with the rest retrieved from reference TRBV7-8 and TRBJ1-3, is GAGVSQSPRYKVAKRGQDVALRCDPISGHVSLFWYQQALGQGPEFLTYFQNEAQLDKSGLPSDRFFAERPEGSVSTLKIQRTQQEDSAVYLCASSINRAPLSGRNTIYFGEGSWLTVV.

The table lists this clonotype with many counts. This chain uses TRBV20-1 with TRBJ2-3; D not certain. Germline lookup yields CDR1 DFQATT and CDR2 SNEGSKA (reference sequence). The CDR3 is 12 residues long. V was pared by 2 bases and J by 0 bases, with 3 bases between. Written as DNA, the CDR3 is TGCAGTGCTAGACCTAGCACAGATACGCAGTATTTT. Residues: CSARPSTDTQYF.

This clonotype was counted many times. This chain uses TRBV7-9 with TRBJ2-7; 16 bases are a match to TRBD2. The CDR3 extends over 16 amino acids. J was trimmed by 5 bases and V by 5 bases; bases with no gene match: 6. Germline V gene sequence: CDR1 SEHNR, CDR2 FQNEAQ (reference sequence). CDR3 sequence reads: CASSPGLAGGHNEQYF. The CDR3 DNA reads TGTGCCAGCAGCCCGGGACTAGCGGGAGGGCACAACGAGCAGTACTTC.

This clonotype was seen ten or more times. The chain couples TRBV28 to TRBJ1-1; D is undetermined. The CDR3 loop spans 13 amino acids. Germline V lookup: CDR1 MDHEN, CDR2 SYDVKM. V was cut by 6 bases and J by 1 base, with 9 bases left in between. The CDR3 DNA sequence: TGTGCCAGCAGGACCCGACAGAACACTGAAGCTTTCTTT. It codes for CASRTRQNTEAFF.

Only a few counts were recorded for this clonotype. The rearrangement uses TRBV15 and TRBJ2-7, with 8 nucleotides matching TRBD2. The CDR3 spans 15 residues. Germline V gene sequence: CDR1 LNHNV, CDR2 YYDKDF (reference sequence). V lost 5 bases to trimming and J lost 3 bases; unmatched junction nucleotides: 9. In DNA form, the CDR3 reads TGTGCCACCAGCGAGGGAGCGGGAGTTAACTACGAGCAGTACTTC. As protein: CATSEGAGVNYEQYF.

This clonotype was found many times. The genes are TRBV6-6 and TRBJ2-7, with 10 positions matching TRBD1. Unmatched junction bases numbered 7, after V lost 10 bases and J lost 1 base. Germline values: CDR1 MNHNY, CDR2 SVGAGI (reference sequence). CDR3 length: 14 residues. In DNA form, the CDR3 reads TGTGCCACCACCCTGGGACAGGGGTCCTACGAGCAGTACTTC. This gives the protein CATTLGQGSYEQYF.

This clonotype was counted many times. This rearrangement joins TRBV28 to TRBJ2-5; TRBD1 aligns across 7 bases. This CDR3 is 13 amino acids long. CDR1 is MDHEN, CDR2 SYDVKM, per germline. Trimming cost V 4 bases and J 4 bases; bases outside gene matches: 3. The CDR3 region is CASSSTGVETQYF. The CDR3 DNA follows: TGTGCCAGCAGTTCAACAGGGGTAGAGACCCAGTACTTC.

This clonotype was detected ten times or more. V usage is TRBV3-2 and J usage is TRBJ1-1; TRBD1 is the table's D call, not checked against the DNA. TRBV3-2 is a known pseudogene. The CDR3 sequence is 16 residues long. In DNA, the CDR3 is TGTGCCAGCAGCCAAGAAAGTCCCACAGGGGGCACTGAAGCTTTCTTT. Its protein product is CASSQESPTGGTEAFF.

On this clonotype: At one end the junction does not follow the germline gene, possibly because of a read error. The CDR3 DNA sequence: TGCAGTGCTAGAGCGGGGACAGTTTACGTGCAGTACTTC. It translates to CSARAGTVYVQYF. The V gene is TRBV20-1, the J gene TRBJ2-7; 7 bases align to TRBD1. Germline V gene data show CDR1 as DFQATT and CDR2 as SNEGSKA (reference sequence). This CDR3 comprises 13 residues.

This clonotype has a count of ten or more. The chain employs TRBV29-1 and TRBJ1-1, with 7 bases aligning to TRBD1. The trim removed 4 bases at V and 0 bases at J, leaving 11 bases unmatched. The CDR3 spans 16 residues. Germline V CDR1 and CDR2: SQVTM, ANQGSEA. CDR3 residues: CSVGTGTALLNTEAFF. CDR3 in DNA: TGCAGCGTTGGAACCGGGACAGCTCTCCTGAACACTGAAGCTTTCTTT.

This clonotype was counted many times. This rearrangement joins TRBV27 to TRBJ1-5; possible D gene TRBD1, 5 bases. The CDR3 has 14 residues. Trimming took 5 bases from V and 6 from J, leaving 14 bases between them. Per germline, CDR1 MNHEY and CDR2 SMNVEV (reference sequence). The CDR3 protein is CASSPQGGGQPQHF. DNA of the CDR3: TGTGCCAGCAGTCCCCAGGGTGGAGGTCAGCCCCAGCATTTT.

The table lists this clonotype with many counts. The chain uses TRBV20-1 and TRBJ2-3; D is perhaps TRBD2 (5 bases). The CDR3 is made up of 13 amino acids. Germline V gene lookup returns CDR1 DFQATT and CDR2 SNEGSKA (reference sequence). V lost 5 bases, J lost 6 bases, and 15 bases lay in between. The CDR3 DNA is TGCAGTGCTCTCCTGGAGGCATCGGATACGCAGTATTTT. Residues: CSALLEASDTQYF.

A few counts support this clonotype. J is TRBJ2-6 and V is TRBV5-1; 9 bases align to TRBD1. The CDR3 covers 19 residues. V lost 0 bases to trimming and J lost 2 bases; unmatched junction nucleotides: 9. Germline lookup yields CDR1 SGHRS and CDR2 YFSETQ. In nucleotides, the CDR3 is TGCGCCAGCAGCTTGGTTCGTAGGGACAGGGCTACTGGGGCCAACGTCCTGACTTTC. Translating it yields CASSLVRRDRATGANVLTF.

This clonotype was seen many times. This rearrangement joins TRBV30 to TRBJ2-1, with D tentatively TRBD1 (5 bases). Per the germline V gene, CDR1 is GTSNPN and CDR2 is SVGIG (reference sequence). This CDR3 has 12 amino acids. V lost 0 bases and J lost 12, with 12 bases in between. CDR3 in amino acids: CAWSVQMGRQFF. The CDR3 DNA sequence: TGTGCCTGGAGTGTTCAGATGGGGCGGCAGTTCTTC.

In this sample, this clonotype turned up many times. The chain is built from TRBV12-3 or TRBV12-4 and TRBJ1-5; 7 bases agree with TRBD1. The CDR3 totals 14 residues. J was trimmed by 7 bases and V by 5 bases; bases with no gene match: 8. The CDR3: CASSRPGTVQPQHF. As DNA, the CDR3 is TGTGCCAGCAGTCGTCCCGGGACAGTGCAGCCCCAGCATTTT.

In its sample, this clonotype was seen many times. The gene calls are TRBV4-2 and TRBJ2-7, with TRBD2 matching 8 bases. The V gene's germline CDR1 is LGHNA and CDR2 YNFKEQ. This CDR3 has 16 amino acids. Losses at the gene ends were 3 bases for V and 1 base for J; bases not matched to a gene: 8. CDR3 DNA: TGTGCCAGCAGCCAGAACCTAGCGGGCGGATCCTACGAGCAGTACTTC. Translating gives CASSQNLAGGSYEQYF.

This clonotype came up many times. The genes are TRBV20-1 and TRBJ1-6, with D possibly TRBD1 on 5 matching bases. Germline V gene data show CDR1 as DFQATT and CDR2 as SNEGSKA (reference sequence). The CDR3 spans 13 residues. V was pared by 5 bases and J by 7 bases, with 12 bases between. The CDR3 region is CSAGTDPNSPLHF. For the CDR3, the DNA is TGCAGTGCTGGGACGGATCCCAATTCACCCCTCCACTTT.